The 27 T cell receptor beta chains reported below all come from one sample, sequenced in a study of blood T cell repertoires in COVID-19. This table comes from immunoSEQ multiplex PCR, and its TCRdb copy is limited to in-frame clones, with some not included. The sample has roughly 250,000 clones, 80% to 90% seen once; the top ten hold 8.6%. Sequencing was performed on peripheral blood. Every receptor here comes from a man aged 40-49 years with active or convalescent COVID-19.

The chain links TRBV11-2 to TRBJ1-4; D might be TRBD1 (5 bases). V lost 4 bases to trimming and J lost 7 bases, with 13 bases between them. The CDR3 sequence is 14 residues long. The V gene's germline CDR1 is SGHAT and CDR2 FQNNGV. Written as DNA, the CDR3 is TGTGCCAGCAGCTCCCAGGGCCAAGGTGAAAAACTGTTTTTT. Amino acids: CASSSQGQGEKLFF. Variable domain in full (rest from reference TRBV11-2 and TRBJ1-4): EAGVAQSPRYKIIEKRQSVAFWCNPISGHATLYWYQQILGQGPKLLIQFQNNGVVDDSQLPKDRFSAERLKGVDSTLKIQPAKLEDSAVYLCASSSQGQGEKLFFGSGTQLSVL.

V and J are TRBV11-3 and TRBJ2-1; unclear D gene. Germline V gene data show CDR1 as SGHNT and CDR2 as YENEEA. V was pared by 1 base and J by 2 bases, with 6 bases between. This CDR3 comprises 14 residues. The DNA of the CDR3 is TGTGCCAGCAGCTTAGTGGCAGCCTACAATGAGCAGTTCTTC. This sequence encodes CASSLVAAYNEQFF. Combining the CDR3 with reference TRBV11-3 and TRBJ2-1 gives the whole variable domain EAGVVQSPRYKIIEKKQPVAFWCNPISGHNTLYWYLQNLGQGPELLIRYENEEAVDDSQLPKDRFSAERLKGVDSTLKIQPAELGDSAVYLCASSLVAAYNEQFFGPGTRLTVL.

The chain's CDR3 is CASSLQGNEQFF. In nucleotides, the CDR3 is TGTGCCAGCAGCTTACAGGGGAATGAGCAGTTCTTC. The genes are TRBV7-9 and TRBJ2-1; D might be TRBD1 (6 bases). V was cut by 2 bases and J by 7 bases, with 6 bases left in between. Germline V lookup: CDR1 SEHNR, CDR2 FQNEAQ (reference sequence). The CDR3 has 12 residues.

The chain has TRBV2 and TRBJ1-2, with D perhaps TRBD1 (5 bases). From germline, CDR1 is SNHLY and CDR2 FYNNEI. V lost 6 bases and J lost 2, with 7 bases in between. The length of the CDR3 is 12 residues. CDR3 nucleotides: TGTGCCAGCAGGGGGGGGAACTATGGCTACACCTTC. Amino acids: CASRGGNYGYTF.

This chain uses TRBV30 with TRBJ1-5; perhaps TRBD1 as D (6 bases). Trimming left V 1 base short and J 6 bases short, with 13 bases between. Germline V CDR1 and CDR2: GTSNPN, SVGIG (reference sequence). The CDR3 contains 14 residues. CDR3 residues: CAWSGTGFAQPQHF. In DNA form, the CDR3 reads TGTGCCTGGAGTGGTACAGGGTTTGCTCAGCCCCAGCATTTT.

CDR3 sequence reads: CASSPRGFYGYTF. CDR3 nucleotides: TGTGCCAGCAGTCCTAGGGGGTTTTATGGCTACACCTTC. The chain employs TRBV6-5 and TRBJ1-2; D is possibly TRBD1 (6 bases). The CDR3 spans 13 residues. Germline V CDR1 and CDR2: MNHEY, SVGAGI. Trimming pared 5 bases from V and 5 bases from J, leaving 12 bases between.

This clone has only a few counts. The chain is built from TRBV7-9 and TRBJ2-7; no clear D gene. Germline CDR1 reads SEHNR; CDR2 reads FQNEAQ (reference sequence). This CDR3 comprises 14 residues. Between the trimmed V and J ends, which lost 0 bases and 1 base, there was a span of 7 bases. This chain's CDR3 is CASSLADKSYEQYF. CDR3 in DNA: TGTGCCAGCAGCTTAGCCGACAAATCCTACGAGCAGTACTTC.

The chain carries TRBV6-1 and TRBJ2-7, with D tentatively TRBD1 (6 bases). Trimming shortened V by 2 bases and J by 6 bases, and 8 bases separated the two germline ends. There are 12 residues in the CDR3. Germline V gene data show CDR1 as MNHNS and CDR2 as SASEGT. The CDR3 loop is CASSERDIEQYF. The CDR3 DNA follows: TGTGCCAGCAGTGAAAGGGACATCGAGCAGTACTTC.

In this sample, this clone turned up once. The chain recombines TRBV4-3 with TRBJ1-4; 8 bases are shared with TRBD1. J gave up 4 bases and V 5 bases, and 6 bases lay outside the gene matches. Germline loops: CDR1 LGHNA, CDR2 YSLEER. CDR3 length equals 15 residues. The DNA of the CDR3 is TGCGCCAGCAGCTCCCCGGGACAGGTTAATGAAAAACTGTTTTTT. Its protein product is CASSSPGQVNEKLFF.

In its sample, this clone was seen once. The rearrangement links TRBV7-9 to TRBJ2-1; 7 positions match TRBD2. The CDR3 contains 15 residues. CDR1 is SEHNR, CDR2 FQNEAQ, per germline (reference sequence). The trim removed 1 base at V and 10 bases at J, leaving 10 bases unmatched. CDR3 nucleotide sequence: TGTGCCAGCAGCTTAGGGGGACTAACCAACTCGGAGCAGTTCTTC. It encodes CASSLGGLTNSEQFF.

This chain links TRBV6-1 with TRBJ1-1; D gene ambiguous. CDR1 is MNHNS and CDR2 is SASEGT in the germline V gene. This CDR3 is 15 amino acids long. V lost 2 bases to trimming and J lost 1 base, with 11 bases between them. The CDR3 DNA follows: TGTGCCAGCAGTGAACAGGTTTACTCGAACACTGAAGCTTTCTTT. This translates into CASSEQVYSNTEAFF.

This clone was seen just once. CDR3 DNA sequence: TGTGCCAGCAGTCCCTTCCTAGCGGGAGTTGCGAATGAGCAGTTCTTC. Residues: CASSPFLAGVANEQFF. V gene TRBV2 combines with J gene TRBJ2-1; 10 nucleotides line up with TRBD2. Losses at the gene ends were 5 bases for V and 7 bases for J; bases not matched to a gene: 11. CDR1 is SNHLY and CDR2 is FYNNEI in the germline V gene. CDR3 length equals 16 residues.

The CDR3 here is CASSTGQGSQPQHF. As DNA, the CDR3 is TGTGCCAGTAGTACGGGACAGGGATCTCAGCCCCAGCATTTT. This chain joins TRBV19 and TRBJ1-5; 9 bases match TRBD1. J lost 6 bases, V lost 4 bases, and 4 bases had no gene match. The CDR3 is made up of 14 amino acids. Germline CDR1 LNHDA, CDR2 SQIVND (reference sequence). The variable domain in full, with the rest retrieved from reference TRBV19 and TRBJ1-5, is DGGITQSPKYLFRKEGQNVTLSCEQNLNHDAMYWYRQDPGQGLRLIYYSQIVNDFQKGDIAEGYSVSREKKESFPLTVTSAQKNPTAFYLCASSTGQGSQPQHFGDGTRLSIL.

The chain uses TRBV12-5 and TRBJ1-2; 8 nucleotides line up with TRBD1. The CDR3 has 13 amino acids. J lost 3 bases, V lost 6 bases, and 3 bases had no gene match. The germline CDR1 and CDR2 sequences are LGHNT and FRNRAP. DNA for the CDR3: TGTGCTAGTGGACGACAGGGGTACTATGGCTACACCTTC. Its translation is CASGRQGYYGYTF.

This clone was detected only once. This specimen includes other DNA sequences encoding the same CDR3. For the CDR3, the DNA is TGTGCCAGCAGTCTAAGGGGTAACTATGGCTACACCTTC. This translates into CASSLRGNYGYTF. The genes are TRBV27 and TRBJ1-2; D might be TRBD1 (5 bases). V shed 5 bases and J shed 1 base, with 8 bases lying between them. The CDR3 length is 13 residues. Germline CDR1 and CDR2: MNHEY and SMNVEV (reference sequence).

V gene TRBV24-1 combines with J gene TRBJ1-2, with D perhaps TRBD1 (5 bases). Germline assignment: CDR1 KGHDR and CDR2 SFDVKD. The CDR3 is 12 amino acids. Trimming shortened V by 6 bases and J by 2 bases, and 6 bases separated the two germline ends. The DNA for the CDR3 is TGTGCCACCAGTTACAGGAACTATGGCTACACCTTC. Translating gives CATSYRNYGYTF.

This chain connects TRBV7-9 to TRBJ2-5, with unresolved D. Between the trimmed V and J ends, which lost 6 bases and 2 bases, there was a span of 4 bases. CDR3 length: 11 residues. The germline V gene encodes CDR1 SEHNR and CDR2 FQNEAQ (reference sequence). The DNA of the CDR3 is TGTGCCAGCAGACTGCAAGAGACCCAGTACTTC. This codes for CASRLQETQYF.

The chain has TRBV28 and TRBJ1-4; possible D gene TRBD1, 5 bases. The germline V and J ends were trimmed by 2 bases and 2 bases, with 6 bases remaining between them. The CDR3 extends over 14 amino acids. CDR1 and CDR2 (germline): MDHEN, SYDVKM. CDR3 loop: CASSLGGTNEKLFF. CDR3 coding DNA: TGTGCCAGCAGTTTAGGGGGGACTAATGAAAAACTGTTTTTT.

With regard to this clone: Different DNA sequences within this sample yield the same CDR3. The rearrangement uses TRBV11-2 and TRBJ1-1, with D hard to call. There are 13 residues in the CDR3. Trimming stripped 5 bases from V and 1 base from J, with 8 bases between. Germline lookup yields CDR1 SGHAT and CDR2 FQNNGV. The DNA of the CDR3 is TGTGCCAGCAGCATTGATAGGAACACTGAAGCTTTCTTT. This encodes CASSIDRNTEAFF.

This clone occurred once. An end of the junction does not agree with germline; a read error may underlie this. This chain uses TRBV5-1 with TRBJ1-1, with TRBD1 matching 9 bases. The CDR3 runs to 14 residues. Germline lookup yields CDR1 SGHRS and CDR2 YFSETQ. The CDR3, as DNA: TGCGCCAGCAGATTGGGGACAGGGAAGACTGAAGCTTTCTTT. It is translated as CASRLGTGKTEAFF.

The V and J genes are TRBV6-6 and TRBJ1-1; D is ambiguous. The germline V gene encodes CDR1 MNHNY and CDR2 SVGAGI (reference sequence). Trimming removed 7 bases from V and 8 bases from J, with 17 bases in between. The CDR3 loop spans 13 amino acids. The CDR3 coding sequence is TGTGCCAGCACCGACATGGCGGGAACCGAAGCTTTCTTT. Encoded protein: CASTDMAGTEAFF.

This clone was recorded only once. V and J are TRBV7-8 and TRBJ2-2, with 13 bases that match TRBD2. The V gene's germline CDR1 is SGHVS and CDR2 FQNEAQ. V dropped 2 bases and J dropped 2; count of bases not matched to a gene: 5. The CDR3 is 18 amino acids. This CDR3 reads CASSLRGLAGANTGELFF. In DNA, the CDR3 is TGTGCCAGCAGCTTACGCGGACTAGCGGGAGCTAACACCGGGGAGCTGTTTTTT.

The CDR3 loop reads CASSSGGLPLHF. DNA of the CDR3: TGTGCCAGCAGTTCAGGGGGGTTACCCCTCCACTTT. V gene TRBV12-3 or TRBV12-4 combines with J gene TRBJ1-6; TRBD1 matches 7 bases. The CDR3 length is 12 residues. J gave up 12 bases and V 4 bases, and 3 bases lay outside the gene matches.

The chain couples TRBV13 to TRBJ2-3; D is undetermined. The CDR3 loop spans 13 amino acids. The V gene lost 2 bases and the J gene lost 6 bases, with 9 bases spanning the gap. The germline V gene encodes CDR1 PRHDT and CDR2 FYEKMQ (reference sequence). The CDR3 here is CASSLMRTDTQYF. CDR3 coding DNA: TGTGCCAGCAGCTTAATGAGAACCGATACGCAGTATTTT.

The CDR3 coding sequence is TGTGCCAGCAGGGGGACAGGAGGTACTGAAAAACTGTTTTTT. Residues: CASRGTGGTEKLFF. The chain carries TRBV7-9 and TRBJ1-4, with 8 positions matching TRBD1. The CDR3 has 14 residues. In germline, CDR1 is SEHNR, CDR2 FQNEAQ (reference sequence). The ends lost 6 bases at V and 7 bases at J; junction bases unmatched: 7.

The chain combines TRBV19 with TRBJ2-3; no firm D call. V lost 2 bases and J 6 bases, leaving 9 bases between the germline ends. Looked up from germline, CDR1 is LNHDA and CDR2 is SQIVND (reference sequence). The CDR3 is 13 residues long. The CDR3 DNA is TGTGCCAGTAGTATAACCCCGAGGGATACGCAGTATTTT. Its translation: CASSITPRDTQYF.

The chain combines TRBV5-1 with TRBJ1-2; 9 bases are shared with TRBD1. Losses at the gene ends were 5 bases for V and 1 base for J; bases not matched to a gene: 6. Looked up from germline, CDR1 is SGHRS and CDR2 is YFSETQ. There are 15 residues in the CDR3. CDR3: CASRKWDRDNYGYTF. DNA for the CDR3: TGCGCCAGCAGAAAATGGGACAGGGATAACTATGGCTACACCTTC.